The clone carrying this TCR beta chain was seen only a few times. Donors were grouped by their self-reported clinical history. With 4 bases removed from V and 7 bases from J, the gap between germline ends came to 8 bases. The CDR3 loop spans 13 amino acids. Germline values: CDR1 MRHNA, CDR2 SNTAGT. Under the authors' procedure: Scientists estimated how many nucleated cells there were by amplifying reference gene primers. Some clones are missing from TCRdb's copy, which holds only in-frame ones; the method was immunoSEQ multiplex PCR. That table supplies the V and J calls and clone size; D and trimming were determined from the DNA. The sample holds 200,000 to 250,000 clones, 80% to 90% seen once. The sample belongs to a study of blood T cell repertoires in COVID-19.

This clonotype was sampled from a young woman in a cohort exposed to, infected with or recovered from COVID-19 (not recorded which). This chain links TRBV6-4 with TRBJ1-6; D may be TRBD1 (6 bases). The sample comprised PBMCs or T cells enriched from blood (not recorded which). Written as DNA, the CDR3 is TGTGCCAGCAGTGGGACAGAGAATTCACCCCTCCACTTT. The encoded protein is CASSGTENSPLHF.